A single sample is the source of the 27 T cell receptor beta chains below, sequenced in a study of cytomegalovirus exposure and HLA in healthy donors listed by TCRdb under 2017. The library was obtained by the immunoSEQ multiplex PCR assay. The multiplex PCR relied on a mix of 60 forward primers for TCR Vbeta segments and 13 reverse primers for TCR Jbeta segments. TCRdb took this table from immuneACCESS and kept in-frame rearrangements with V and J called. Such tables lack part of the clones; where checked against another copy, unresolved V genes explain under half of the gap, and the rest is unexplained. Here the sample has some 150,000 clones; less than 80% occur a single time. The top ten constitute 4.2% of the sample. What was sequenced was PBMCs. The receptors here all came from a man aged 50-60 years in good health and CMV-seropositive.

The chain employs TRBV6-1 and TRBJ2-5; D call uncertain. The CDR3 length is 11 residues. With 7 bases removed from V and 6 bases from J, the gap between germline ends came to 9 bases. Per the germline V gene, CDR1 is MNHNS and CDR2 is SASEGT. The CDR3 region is CASTDWQTQYF. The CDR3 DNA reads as TGTGCCAGCACAGACTGGCAGACCCAGTACTTC.

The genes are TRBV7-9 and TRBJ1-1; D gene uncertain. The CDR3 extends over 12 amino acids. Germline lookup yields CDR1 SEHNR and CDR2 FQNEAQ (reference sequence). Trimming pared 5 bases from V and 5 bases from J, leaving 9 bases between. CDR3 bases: TGTGCCAGCAGCGGGCAGGATACTGAAGCTTTCTTT. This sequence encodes CASSGQDTEAFF. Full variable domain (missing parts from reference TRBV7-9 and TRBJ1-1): DTGVSQNPRHKITKRGQNVTFRCDPISEHNRLYWYRQTLGQGPEFLTYFQNEAQLEKSRLLSDRFSAERPKGSFSTLEIQRTEQGDSAMYLCASSGQDTEAFFGQGTRLTVV.

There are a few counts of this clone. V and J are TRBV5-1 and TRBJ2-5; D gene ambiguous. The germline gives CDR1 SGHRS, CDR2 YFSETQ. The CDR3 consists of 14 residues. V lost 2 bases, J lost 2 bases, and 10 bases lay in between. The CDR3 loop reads CASSFSNSQETQYF. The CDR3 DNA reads TGCGCCAGCAGCTTTAGTAACAGTCAAGAGACCCAGTACTTC.

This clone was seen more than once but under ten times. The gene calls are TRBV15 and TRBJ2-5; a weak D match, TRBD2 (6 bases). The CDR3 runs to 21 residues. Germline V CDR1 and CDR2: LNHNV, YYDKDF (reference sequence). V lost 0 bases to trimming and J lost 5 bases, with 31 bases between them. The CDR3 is CATSRDQAGLGAVCGGETQYF. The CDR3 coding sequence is TGTGCCACCAGCAGAGATCAGGCGGGGCTAGGCGCGGTATGTGGGGGGGAGACCCAGTACTTC.

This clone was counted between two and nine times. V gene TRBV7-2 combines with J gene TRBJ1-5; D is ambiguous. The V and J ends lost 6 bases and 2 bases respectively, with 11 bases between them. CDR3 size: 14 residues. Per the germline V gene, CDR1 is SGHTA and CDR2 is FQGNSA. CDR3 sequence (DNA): TGTGCCAGCAGTACGGGGTTGGGCAATCAGCCCCAGCATTTT. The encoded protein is CASSTGLGNQPQHF.

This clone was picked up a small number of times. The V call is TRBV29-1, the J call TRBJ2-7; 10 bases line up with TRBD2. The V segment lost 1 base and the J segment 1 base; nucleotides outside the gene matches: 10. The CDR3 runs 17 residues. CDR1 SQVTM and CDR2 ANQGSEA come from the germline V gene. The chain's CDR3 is CSVEGGLAGASSYEQYF. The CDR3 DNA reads TGCAGCGTTGAAGGAGGGCTAGCGGGGGCCTCGTCCTACGAGCAGTACTTC.

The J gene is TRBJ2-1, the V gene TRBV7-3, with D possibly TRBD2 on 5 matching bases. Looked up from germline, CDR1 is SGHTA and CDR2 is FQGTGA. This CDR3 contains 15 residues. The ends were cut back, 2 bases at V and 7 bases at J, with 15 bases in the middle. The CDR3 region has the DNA TGTGCCAGCAGCTTACCGAGCGAGGGTAAGAATGAGCAGTTCTTC. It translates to CASSLPSEGKNEQFF.

CDR3 sequence (DNA): TGTGCCAGTAGACCCCCCTTGGGGGCTGATGGCTACACCTTC. This codes for CASRPPLGADGYTF. V usage is TRBV19 and J usage is TRBJ1-2; TRBD1 is a possible D gene (6 bases). This CDR3 region has 14 residues. Germline assignment: CDR1 LNHDA and CDR2 SQIVND (reference sequence). V shed 6 bases and J shed 6 bases, with 17 bases lying between them.

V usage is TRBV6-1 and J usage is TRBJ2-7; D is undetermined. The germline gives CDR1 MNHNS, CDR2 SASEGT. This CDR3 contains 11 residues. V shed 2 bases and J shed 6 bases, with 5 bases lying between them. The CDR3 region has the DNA TGTGCCAGCAGTGAATATCGCGAGCAGTACTTC. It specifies CASSEYREQYF.

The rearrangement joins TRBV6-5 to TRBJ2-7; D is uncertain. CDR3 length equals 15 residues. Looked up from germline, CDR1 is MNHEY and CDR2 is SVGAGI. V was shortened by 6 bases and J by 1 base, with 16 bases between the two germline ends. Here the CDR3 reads CASRRDSTPSYEQYF. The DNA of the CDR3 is TGTGCCAGCAGGAGAGATTCGACACCTTCCTACGAGCAGTACTTC.

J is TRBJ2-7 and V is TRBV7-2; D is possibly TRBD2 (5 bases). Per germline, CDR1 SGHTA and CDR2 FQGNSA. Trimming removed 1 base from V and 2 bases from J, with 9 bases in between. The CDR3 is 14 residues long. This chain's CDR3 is CASSLVREAYEQYF. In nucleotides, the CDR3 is TGTGCCAGCAGCTTAGTTCGGGAAGCCTACGAGCAGTACTTC.

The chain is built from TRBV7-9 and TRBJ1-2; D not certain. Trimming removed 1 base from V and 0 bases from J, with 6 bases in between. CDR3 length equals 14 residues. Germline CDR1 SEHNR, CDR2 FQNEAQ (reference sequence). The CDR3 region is CASSLDRANYGYTF. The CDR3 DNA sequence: TGTGCCAGCAGCTTAGATCGGGCTAACTATGGCTACACCTTC.

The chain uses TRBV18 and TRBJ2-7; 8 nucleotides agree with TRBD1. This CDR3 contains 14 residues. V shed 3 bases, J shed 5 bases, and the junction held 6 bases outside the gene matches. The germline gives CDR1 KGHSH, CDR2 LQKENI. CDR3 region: CASSPDRGINEQYF. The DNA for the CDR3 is TGTGCCAGCTCACCCGACAGGGGCATCAACGAGCAGTACTTC.

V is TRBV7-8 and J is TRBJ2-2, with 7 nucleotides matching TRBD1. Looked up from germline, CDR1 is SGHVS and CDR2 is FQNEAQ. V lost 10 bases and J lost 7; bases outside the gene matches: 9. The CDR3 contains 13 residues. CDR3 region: CATRQGMSGELFF. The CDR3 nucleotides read TGTGCCACACGACAGGGTATGAGCGGGGAGCTGTTTTTT.

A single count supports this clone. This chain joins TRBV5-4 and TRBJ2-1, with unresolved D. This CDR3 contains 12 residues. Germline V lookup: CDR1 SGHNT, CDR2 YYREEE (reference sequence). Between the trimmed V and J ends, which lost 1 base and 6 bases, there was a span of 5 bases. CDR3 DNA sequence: TGTGCCAGCAGCTTGCGTCTCAATGAGCAGTTCTTC. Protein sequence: CASSLRLNEQFF.

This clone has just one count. CDR3 DNA: TGTGCCAGCAGCTTAAGGGGGCAGCCTGGAAACACCATATATTTT. This codes for CASSLRGQPGNTIYF. The V gene is TRBV5-5, the J gene TRBJ1-3; TRBD1 matches 7 bases. Germline V CDR1 and CDR2: SGHKS, YYEKEE (reference sequence). J lost 2 bases, V lost 2 bases, and 4 bases had no gene match. The CDR3 totals 15 residues.

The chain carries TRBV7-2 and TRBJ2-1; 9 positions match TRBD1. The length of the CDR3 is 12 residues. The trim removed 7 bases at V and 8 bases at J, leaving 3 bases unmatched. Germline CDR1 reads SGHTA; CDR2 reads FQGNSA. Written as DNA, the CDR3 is TGTGCCAGCAAACGGACAGGGGATGAGCAGTTCTTC. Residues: CASKRTGDEQFF.

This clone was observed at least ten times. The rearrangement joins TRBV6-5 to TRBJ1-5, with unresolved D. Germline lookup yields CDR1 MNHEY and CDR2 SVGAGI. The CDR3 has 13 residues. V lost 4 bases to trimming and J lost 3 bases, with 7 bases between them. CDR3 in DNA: TGTGCCAGCAGTTTGGACTTCAATCAGCCCCAGCATTTT. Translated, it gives CASSLDFNQPQHF.

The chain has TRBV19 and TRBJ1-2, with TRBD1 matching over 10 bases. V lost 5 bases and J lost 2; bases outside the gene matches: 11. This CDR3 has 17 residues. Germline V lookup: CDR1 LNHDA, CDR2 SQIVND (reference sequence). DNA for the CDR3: TGTGCCAGTAGTTTCCTCGGGACAGGGGCTTTAAACTATGGCTACACCTTC. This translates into CASSFLGTGALNYGYTF.

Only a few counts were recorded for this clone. CDR3 amino acids: CSVKDTLSSYEQYF. DNA of the CDR3: TGCAGCGTTAAGGACACTCTGAGCTCCTACGAGCAGTACTTC. The chain links TRBV29-1 to TRBJ2-7; TRBD1 is a possible D gene (5 bases). The CDR3 is 14 amino acids. Trimming shortened V by 5 bases and J by 0 bases, and 14 bases separated the two germline ends. Germline CDR1 and CDR2: SQVTM and ANQGSEA.

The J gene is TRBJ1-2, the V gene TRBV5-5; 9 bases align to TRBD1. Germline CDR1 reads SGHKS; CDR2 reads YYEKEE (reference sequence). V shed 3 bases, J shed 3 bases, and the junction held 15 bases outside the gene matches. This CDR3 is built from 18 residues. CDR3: CASSYGVNRGRTHYGYTF. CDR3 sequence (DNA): TGTGCCAGCAGCTATGGGGTAAACAGGGGGCGGACCCACTATGGCTACACCTTC.

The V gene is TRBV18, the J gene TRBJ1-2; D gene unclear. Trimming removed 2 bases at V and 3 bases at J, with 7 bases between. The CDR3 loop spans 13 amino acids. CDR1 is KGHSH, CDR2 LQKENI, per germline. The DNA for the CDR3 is TGTGCCAGCTCACCAGGGGAGTACTATGGCTACACCTTC. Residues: CASSPGEYYGYTF.

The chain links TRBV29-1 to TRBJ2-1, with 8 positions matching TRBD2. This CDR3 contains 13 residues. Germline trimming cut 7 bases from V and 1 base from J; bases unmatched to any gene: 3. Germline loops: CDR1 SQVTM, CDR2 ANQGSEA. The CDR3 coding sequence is TGCAGCGCGACTAGCGTTTCCTACAATGAGCAGTTCTTC. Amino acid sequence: CSATSVSYNEQFF.

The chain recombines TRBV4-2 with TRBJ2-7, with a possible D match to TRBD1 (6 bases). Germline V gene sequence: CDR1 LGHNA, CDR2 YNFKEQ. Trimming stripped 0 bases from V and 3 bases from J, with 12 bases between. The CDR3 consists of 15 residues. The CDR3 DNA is TGTGCCAGCAGCCAAGATACGAGGGGGAGCTACGAGCAGTACTTC. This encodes CASSQDTRGSYEQYF.

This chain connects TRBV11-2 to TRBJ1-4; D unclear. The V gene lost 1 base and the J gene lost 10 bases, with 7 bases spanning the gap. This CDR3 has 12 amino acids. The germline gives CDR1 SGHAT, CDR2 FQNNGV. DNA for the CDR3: TGTGCCAGCAGCTTAGGCCGGGGAAAACTGTTTTTT. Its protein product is CASSLGRGKLFF.

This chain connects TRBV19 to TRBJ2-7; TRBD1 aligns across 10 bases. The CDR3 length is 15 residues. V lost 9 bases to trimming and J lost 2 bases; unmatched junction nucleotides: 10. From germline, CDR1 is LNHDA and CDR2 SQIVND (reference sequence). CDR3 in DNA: TGTGCCAGCACCGGACCGGGACAGGGGACCTACGAGCAGTACTTC. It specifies CASTGPGQGTYEQYF.

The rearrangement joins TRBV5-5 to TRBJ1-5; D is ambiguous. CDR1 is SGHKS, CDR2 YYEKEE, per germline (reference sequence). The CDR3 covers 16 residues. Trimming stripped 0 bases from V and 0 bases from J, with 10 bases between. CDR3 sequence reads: CASSLGADNSNQPQHF. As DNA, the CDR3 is TGTGCCAGCAGCTTGGGGGCAGACAATAGCAATCAGCCCCAGCATTTT.